The 30 T cell receptor beta chains presented below share a single source sample, sequenced in a study of control samples from healthy donors and cancer patients. The protocol was immunoSEQ multiplex PCR, while the TCRdb copy is restricted to in-frame clones and leaves out a portion. The sample records about 59,000 clones, 92% being singletons. The sequencing input was PBMCs. These receptors all stem from a man aged 40-50 years with colorectal cancer.

The chain joins TRBV5-6 to TRBJ1-6; D is ambiguous. The germline V gene encodes CDR1 SGHDT and CDR2 YYEEEE. Between the trimmed V and J ends, which lost 0 bases and 0 bases, there was a span of 7 bases. This CDR3 spans 16 amino acids. The DNA for the CDR3 is TGTGCCAGCAGCTTGGTGGGGAGCTCCTATAATTCACCCCTCCACTTT. Amino acid sequence: CASSLVGSSYNSPLHF. Variable domain in full (rest from reference TRBV5-6 and TRBJ1-6): DAGVTQSPTHLIKTRGQQVTLRCSPKSGHDTVSWYQQALGQGPQFIFQYYEEEERQRGNFPDRFSGHQFPNYSSELNVNALLLGDSALYLCASSLVGSSYNSPLHFGNGTRLTVT.

This chain uses TRBV19 with TRBJ1-1; 7 bases are shared with TRBD1. The germline V gene has CDR1 LNHDA and CDR2 SQIVND (reference sequence). This CDR3 contains 16 residues. Trimming took 4 bases from V and 4 from J; bases not matched to a gene: 12. This CDR3 reads CASSNPPLTGLTEAFF. For the CDR3, the DNA is TGTGCCAGTAGTAACCCACCCCTGACAGGGCTCACTGAAGCTTTCTTT.

The genes are TRBV4-2 and TRBJ2-1, with D perhaps TRBD1 (6 bases). This CDR3 region has 16 residues. The V end was cut by 1 base, the J end by 0 bases, with 10 bases between. The germline CDR1 and CDR2 sequences are LGHNA and YNFKEQ. Here the CDR3 DNA reads TGTGCCAGCAGCCAAGGAGGGGGTTCCTCCTACAATGAGCAGTTCTTC. Amino acids: CASSQGGGSSYNEQFF.

The chain uses TRBV6-2 or TRBV6-3 and TRBJ1-1, with D possibly being TRBD1 (6 bases). The germline V gene has CDR1 MNHEY and CDR2 SVGEGT. V dropped 2 bases and J dropped 1 base, with 17 bases sitting between them. The CDR3 totals 17 residues. The CDR3 protein is CASSYPHLPTGNTEAFF. In nucleotides, the CDR3 is TGTGCCAGCAGTTACCCTCACCTTCCGACAGGGAACACTGAAGCTTTCTTT.

The gene calls are TRBV6-5 and TRBJ2-2; 7 bases are a match to TRBD1. The junction had 1 base not matched to a gene; V was cut back by 6 bases and J by 0 bases. The CDR3 covers 14 residues. Per the germline V gene, CDR1 is MNHEY and CDR2 is SVGAGI. As DNA, the CDR3 is TGTGCCAGCAGAGACAGGGCGAACACCGGGGAGCTGTTTTTT. Amino acids: CASRDRANTGELFF.

The V and J genes are TRBV6-1 and TRBJ1-1; D not resolved. The V and J ends lost 2 bases and 0 bases respectively, with 4 bases between them. Germline V gene sequence: CDR1 MNHNS, CDR2 SASEGT. The CDR3 is 13 residues long. In nucleotides, the CDR3 is TGTGCCAGCAGTGAAACCCTGAACACTGAAGCTTTCTTT. Amino acids: CASSETLNTEAFF.

The chain links TRBV2 to TRBJ1-3; 7 bases map to TRBD1. The V and J ends lost 6 bases and 0 bases, in that order; junction bases with no gene match: 5. Per the germline V gene, CDR1 is SNHLY and CDR2 is FYNNEI. The CDR3 extends over 15 amino acids. CDR3 nucleotides: TGTGCCAGCAGGATCGGGACAGTCTCTGGAAACACCATATATTTT. This encodes CASRIGTVSGNTIYF.

This clone was counted between two and nine times. The CDR3 protein is CASSPRGFGAKNIQYF. Written as DNA, the CDR3 is TGTGCCAGCAGCCCACGGGGATTTGGGGCCAAAAACATTCAGTACTTC. The chain is built from TRBV5-6 and TRBJ2-4; possibly TRBD2 for D (5 bases). In germline, CDR1 is SGHDT, CDR2 YYEEEE. V was shortened by 4 bases and J by 1 base, with 15 bases between the two germline ends. This CDR3 region has 16 residues.

J is TRBJ2-3 and V is TRBV5-8, with D perhaps matching TRBD1 (6 bases). V gave up 0 bases and J gave up 3 bases, with 17 bases separating them. CDR3 length equals 17 residues. Germline V lookup: CDR1 SGHTS, CDR2 YDEGEE. The CDR3 sequence: CASSLGTGPFRTDTQYF. CDR3 bases: TGTGCCAGCAGCTTGGGAACAGGGCCCTTCAGAACAGATACGCAGTATTTT.

The rearrangement links TRBV7-2 to TRBJ2-5, with 14 bases aligning to TRBD2. This CDR3 is built from 18 residues. The V and J ends lost 5 bases and 2 bases, in that order; junction bases with no gene match: 10. Germline CDR1 reads SGHTA; CDR2 reads FQGNSA. CDR3 in DNA: TGTGCCAGCAGCACGCCTGGGACTAGCGGGGGCTTACAAGAGACCCAGTACTTC. Its protein is CASSTPGTSGGLQETQYF.

This chain connects TRBV5-4 to TRBJ2-1; TRBD1 aligns across 7 bases. Germline V CDR1 and CDR2: SGHNT, YYREEE (reference sequence). V was clipped by 3 bases and J by 6 bases; unmatched bases: 3. This CDR3 spans 13 amino acids. In DNA form, the CDR3 reads TGTGCCAGCAGCTGGACAGGTTCCAATGAGCAGTTCTTC. Translating gives CASSWTGSNEQFF.

The V call is TRBV6-1, the J call TRBJ1-3; D possibly corresponds to TRBD1 (5 bases). V lost 5 bases, J lost 8 bases, and 16 bases lay in between. This CDR3 is 14 amino acids long. CDR1 is MNHNS, CDR2 SASEGT, per germline. The CDR3 DNA follows: TGTGCCAGCAGTTCCGGGACGCCGGGGGACACCATATATTTT. Translated, it gives CASSSGTPGDTIYF.

The V and J genes are TRBV6-5 and TRBJ2-5, with D maybe TRBD2 (6 bases). This CDR3 region has 14 residues. Trimming left V 4 bases short and J 5 bases short, with 14 bases between. Germline V gives CDR1 MNHEY, CDR2 SVGAGI. Written as DNA, the CDR3 is TGTGCCAGCAGTTCCTTGACTAGATCTGAGACCCAGTACTTC. Translating it yields CASSSLTRSETQYF.

This rearrangement joins TRBV19 to TRBJ1-1, with TRBD1 as a possible D gene (6 bases). V shed 3 bases and J shed 4 bases, with 9 bases lying between them. The CDR3 is made up of 13 amino acids. Germline CDR1 reads LNHDA; CDR2 reads SQIVND (reference sequence). CDR3 amino acids: CASSIKDSTEAFF. The CDR3 nucleotides read TGTGCCAGTAGTATTAAGGACAGCACTGAAGCTTTCTTT.

The rearrangement uses TRBV7-2 and TRBJ1-5; D is perhaps TRBD1 (5 bases). Between the trimmed V and J ends, which lost 5 bases and 2 bases, there was a span of 19 bases. The CDR3 runs to 17 residues. Germline CDR1 reads SGHTA; CDR2 reads FQGNSA. The CDR3 loop is CASSHPGQGGGNQPQHF. The CDR3 bases are TGTGCCAGCAGCCACCCCGGGCAGGGTGGAGGCAATCAGCCCCAGCATTTT.

This clone was observed a handful of times. The chain recombines TRBV2 with TRBJ1-4; TRBD1 is a possible D gene (5 bases). Germline lookup yields CDR1 SNHLY and CDR2 FYNNEI. The CDR3 is made up of 13 amino acids. V gave up 8 bases and J gave up 7 bases, with 14 bases separating them. In DNA form, the CDR3 reads TGTGCCAGCGTAGGGGACCGGCGTGAAAAACTGTTTTTT. Amino acid sequence: CASVGDRREKLFF. Full variable domain (rest looked up from reference TRBV2 and TRBJ1-4): EPEVTQTPSHQVTQMGQEVILRCVPISNHLYFYWYRQILGQKVEFLVSFYNNEISEKSEIFDDQFSVERPDGSNFTLKIRSTKLEDSAMYFCASVGDRREKLFFGSGTQLSVL.

This chain uses TRBV25-1 with TRBJ2-3, with D maybe TRBD2 (5 bases). Germline CDR1 is MGHDK and CDR2 is SYGVNS. The CDR3 extends over 14 amino acids. V was cut by 4 bases and J by 0 bases, with 8 bases left in between. The CDR3 region is CASSGSGSTDTQYF. In nucleotides, the CDR3 is TGTGCCAGCAGTGGGAGCGGCAGCACAGATACGCAGTATTTT.

The chain has TRBV30 and TRBJ2-5, with 7 positions matching TRBD2. CDR1 and CDR2 from the germline V gene are GTSNPN and SVGIG (reference sequence). The CDR3 is 13 amino acids. Here the CDR3 reads CASSRGGAETQYF. The DNA of the CDR3 is TGTGCGAGCTCTAGGGGAGGGGCGGAGACCCAGTACTTC.

The chain uses TRBV3-1 (or the pseudogene TRBV3-2) and TRBJ1-1; D is unclear. The V gene lost 4 bases and the J gene lost 4 bases, with 10 bases spanning the gap. This CDR3 contains 13 residues. CDR1 is LGHDT and CDR2 is YNNKEL in the germline V gene (reference sequence). CDR3 in amino acids: CASSLTSGTEAFF. The DNA for the CDR3 is TGTGCCAGCAGCCTGACAAGCGGCACTGAAGCTTTCTTT.

The rearrangement links TRBV7-3 to TRBJ1-1; 7 nucleotides line up with TRBD1. The V segment lost 5 bases and the J segment 1 base; nucleotides outside the gene matches: 7. Germline V gene lookup returns CDR1 SGHTA and CDR2 FQGTGA. The CDR3 is 15 residues long. The CDR3 nucleotides are TGTGCCAGCAGCAAGACAGGGCCACCGAACACTGAAGCTTTCTTT. Translation gives CASSKTGPPNTEAFF.

The V gene is TRBV19, the J gene TRBJ1-2; 7 nucleotides line up with TRBD1. CDR1 is LNHDA and CDR2 is SQIVND in the germline V gene (reference sequence). This CDR3 spans 15 amino acids. With V trimmed by 5 bases and J by 3 bases, 9 bases remained unmatched. The CDR3 nucleotides read TGTGCCAGTAGTGACCCCAGGGGGACGCACTATGGCTACACCTTC. Its translation is CASSDPRGTHYGYTF.

A single count supports this clone. This chain uses TRBV24-1 with TRBJ2-5; D remains unclear. Germline V lookup: CDR1 KGHDR, CDR2 SFDVKD. CDR3 size: 14 residues. V was trimmed by 3 bases and J by 5 bases, leaving 12 bases between them. The CDR3 DNA is TGTGCCACCAGTGATGCGACCCTATGGGAGACCCAGTACTTC. This gives the protein CATSDATLWETQYF.

The rearrangement joins TRBV2 to TRBJ1-1, with D uncertain. This CDR3 is 10 amino acids long. V was trimmed by 4 bases and J by 8 bases, leaving 5 bases between them. Per the germline V gene, CDR1 is SNHLY and CDR2 is FYNNEI. The CDR3 spells CASSGPEAFF. In DNA form, the CDR3 reads TGTGCCAGCAGTGGCCCGGAAGCTTTCTTT.

V gene TRBV3-1 (or the pseudogene TRBV3-2) combines with J gene TRBJ1-1, with a possible D match to TRBD1 (5 bases). Trimming took 4 bases from V and 0 from J, leaving 9 bases between them. From germline, CDR1 is LGHDT and CDR2 YNNKEL (reference sequence). CDR3 length: 14 amino acids. The chain's CDR3 is CASSPLTVNTEAFF. Written as DNA, the CDR3 is TGTGCCAGCAGCCCACTGACAGTGAACACTGAAGCTTTCTTT.

This chain uses TRBV2 with TRBJ1-2; D not resolved. The germline CDR1 and CDR2 sequences are SNHLY and FYNNEI. There are 13 residues in the CDR3. V gave up 4 bases and J gave up 6 bases, with 12 bases separating them. DNA of the CDR3: TGTGCCAGCAGTGCCAGGCTTCTCGATGGCTACACCTTC. Translating it yields CASSARLLDGYTF.

J is TRBJ1-1 and V is TRBV5-1; D perhaps matches TRBD1 (5 bases). This CDR3 spans 15 amino acids. V was shortened by 0 bases and J by 4 bases, with 13 bases between the two germline ends. Germline lookup yields CDR1 SGHRS and CDR2 YFSETQ. This chain's CDR3 is CASSLAWRGGTEAFF. The CDR3 DNA reads TGCGCCAGCAGCTTGGCCTGGAGGGGAGGCACTGAAGCTTTCTTT.

This chain connects TRBV2 to TRBJ1-5; D unclear. The CDR3 is 13 amino acids. Germline V gene data show CDR1 as SNHLY and CDR2 as FYNNEI. Between the trimmed V and J ends, which lost 3 bases and 4 bases, there was a span of 7 bases. The DNA for the CDR3 is TGTGCCAGCAGTGACCCGGGTAATCAGCCCCAGCATTTT. Its protein is CASSDPGNQPQHF.

The chain combines TRBV7-9 with TRBJ2-7; no clear D. V was cut by 2 bases and J by 10 bases, with 15 bases left in between. Germline values: CDR1 SEHNR, CDR2 FQNEAQ (reference sequence). The CDR3 is 13 amino acids. Here the CDR3 reads CASSLSLHPLQYF. As DNA, the CDR3 is TGTGCCAGCAGCTTATCCCTTCACCCCCTCCAGTACTTC.

The table lists this clone with a count of one. The V call is TRBV3-1 (or the pseudogene TRBV3-2), the J call TRBJ2-7, with D unresolved. This CDR3 region has 12 residues. Germline assignment: CDR1 LGHDT and CDR2 YNNKEL (reference sequence). V lost 0 bases to trimming and J lost 6 bases, with 6 bases between them. The CDR3 bases are TGTGCCAGCAGCCAAGATCGGAGCGAGCAGTACTTC. It is translated as CASSQDRSEQYF.

The chain combines TRBV6-5 with TRBJ1-1, with 10 bases fitting TRBD1. The germline gives CDR1 MNHEY, CDR2 SVGAGI. CDR3 size: 16 residues. The V segment lost 4 bases and the J segment 3 bases; nucleotides outside the gene matches: 8. The CDR3 loop reads CASSSQRTGGYTEAFF. In DNA form, the CDR3 reads TGTGCCAGCAGTTCCCAAAGGACAGGGGGGTACACTGAAGCTTTCTTT.